This T cell receptor beta chain was profiled in a study of blood T cell repertoires in COVID-19. Study overall: Donors in the United States, Italy and Spain gave samples during acute or convalescent COVID-19. Nucleic acid was either cDNA or gDNA, and it came from T cells, B-cell-depleted T cells, or PBMCs.

In the original workflow: Amplifying reference gene primers gave estimates of nucleated cell counts. Profiled with immunoSEQ multiplex PCR; TCRdb holds only in-frame clones, not every one. The DNA gave D and trimming, while V, J and clone size come from that table. There are under 300,000 clones in the sample; just under 85% occur only once, and around 9.6% lies in the top ten. The CDR3 has 13 residues. V lost 0 bases and J 7 bases, leaving 7 bases between the germline ends. Looked up from germline, CDR1 is SGDLS and CDR2 is YYNGEE. A note on this clone: The same CDR3 also results from other DNA sequences found in this sample.

The specimen sequenced was peripheral blood. This chain connects TRBV9 to TRBJ2-2, with TRBD2 as a possible D gene (6 bases). The receptor was isolated from a woman aged 80 or over with acute or convalescent COVID-19. CDR3 nucleotides: TGTGCCAGCAGCGTAGTGGAGGGCGGGGAGCTGTTTTTT. The encoded protein is CASSVVEGGELFF.